This entry lists 26 T cell receptor beta chains sequenced from one sample in a study of T cell responses to AZD1222 COVID-19 vaccine. Profiled with immunoSEQ multiplex PCR; TCRdb holds only in-frame clones, not every one. Of 85,000 to 120,000 clones listed, roughly 88% are singletons. Sequences were derived from peripheral blood, sampled on day 0 of AZD1222 vaccination. Receptor source: an adult in good health.

The chain links TRBV5-1 to TRBJ2-3; 14 bases line up with TRBD2. The V gene end was trimmed by 0 bases and the J gene end by 4 bases; junction bases not matched to a gene: 10. Per the germline V gene, CDR1 is SGHRS and CDR2 is YFSETQ. This CDR3 is built from 19 residues. Here the CDR3 DNA reads TGCGCCAGCAGCTTGGATCCGGGACTAGCGGGAGATGGCCCAGATACGCAGTATTTT. It codes for CASSLDPGLAGDGPDTQYF.

This chain links TRBV5-6 with TRBJ1-1; 7 nucleotides match TRBD1. The germline CDR1 and CDR2 sequences are SGHDT and YYEEEE. The junction had 4 bases not matched to a gene; V was cut back by 4 bases and J by 7 bases. The CDR3 covers 12 residues. CDR3 sequence: CASSAGTVEAFF. CDR3 coding DNA: TGTGCCAGCAGCGCAGGGACAGTTGAAGCTTTCTTT.

This clone was observed a single time. This sequence joins TRBV3-1 (or the pseudogene TRBV3-2) and TRBJ2-7; 9 bases are shared with TRBD2. Per the germline V gene, CDR1 is LGHDT and CDR2 is YNNKEL (reference sequence). The CDR3 runs 14 residues. V shed 5 bases, J shed 3 bases, and the junction held 5 bases outside the gene matches. The CDR3: CASSWASGIYEQYF. The DNA of the CDR3 is TGTGCCAGCAGCTGGGCTAGCGGGATCTACGAGCAGTACTTC.

The chain recombines TRBV5-4 with TRBJ2-5, with D possibly matching TRBD1 (6 bases). This CDR3 has 15 residues. Trimming shortened V by 1 base and J by 0 bases, and 10 bases separated the two germline ends. Germline V gene sequence: CDR1 SGHNT, CDR2 YYREEE (reference sequence). The chain's CDR3 is CASSLNQGNQETQYF. The CDR3 DNA reads as TGTGCCAGCAGCTTGAATCAGGGGAACCAAGAGACCCAGTACTTC.

This clone was found a few times. This sequence joins TRBV18 and TRBJ1-4, with D hard to call. Looked up from germline, CDR1 is KGHSH and CDR2 is LQKENI. This CDR3 is built from 15 residues. V lost 3 bases, J lost 5 bases, and 13 bases lay in between. Here the CDR3 reads CASSPPFSGNEKLFF. For the CDR3, the DNA is TGTGCCAGCTCACCGCCATTCTCCGGGAATGAAAAACTGTTTTTT. Variable domain in full (rest from reference TRBV18 and TRBJ1-4): NAGVMQNPRHLVRRRGQEARLRCSPMKGHSHVYWYRQLPEEGLKFMVYLQKENIIDESGMPKERFSAEFPKEGPSILRIQQVVRGDSAAYFCASSPPFSGNEKLFFGSGTQLSVL.

The rearrangement links TRBV29-1 to TRBJ1-2; weak D call: TRBD1 (6 bases). From germline, CDR1 is SQVTM and CDR2 ANQGSEA. The CDR3 runs 14 residues. Deletions cut 2 bases from V and 7 bases from J, with 17 bases between. CDR3: CSVERRQALFGYTF. CDR3 DNA sequence: TGCAGCGTTGAACGGAGACAGGCCCTATTTGGCTACACCTTC.

To note about this clone: Other DNA sequences in the same sample also yield this CDR3. J is TRBJ2-3 and V is TRBV7-2, with D uncertain. This CDR3 comprises 12 residues. Looked up from germline, CDR1 is SGHTA and CDR2 is FQGNSA. V gave up 5 bases and J gave up 2 bases, with 5 bases separating them. The chain's CDR3 is CASSPPTDTQYF. The CDR3 DNA reads TGTGCCAGCAGCCCCCCCACAGATACGCAGTATTTT. Variable domain in full (rest from reference TRBV7-2 and TRBJ2-3): GAGVSQSPSNKVTEKGKDVELRCDPISGHTALYWYRQSLGQGLEFLIYFQGNSAPDKSGLPSDRFSAERTGGSVSTLTIQRTQQEDSAVYLCASSPPTDTQYFGPGTRLTVL.

The chain has TRBV12-3 or TRBV12-4 and TRBJ1-3; no firm D call. Trimming stripped 0 bases from V and 4 bases from J, with 4 bases between. The CDR3 has 13 residues. The CDR3 region is CASSLARGNTIYF. CDR3 nucleotide sequence: TGTGCCAGCAGTTTAGCGAGGGGAAACACCATATATTTT.

With respect to this clone: The junction does not match germline at one end; this may be a read error. This sequence joins TRBV6-1 and TRBJ2-3; D may be TRBD2 (7 bases). The CDR3 contains 13 residues. The germline V gene has CDR1 MNHNS and CDR2 SASEGT. The chain's CDR3 is CASREGGVDTQYF. DNA for the CDR3: TGTGCCAGCAGAGAAGGGGGGGTAGATACGCAGTATTTT.

J is TRBJ2-3 and V is TRBV10-2; TRBD2 agrees at 7 bases. V gave up 0 bases and J gave up 0 bases; unmatched junction bases: 6. In germline, CDR1 is WSHSY, CDR2 SAAADI. This CDR3 region has 17 residues. The CDR3 protein is CASSESYSAGSTDTQYF. Here the CDR3 DNA reads TGCGCCAGCAGTGAGTCGTATTCAGCGGGAAGCACAGATACGCAGTATTTT.

The rearrangement links TRBV4-3 to TRBJ2-5; D may be TRBD1 or TRBD2 (7 bases each). The V gene lost 1 base and the J gene lost 4 bases, with 16 bases spanning the gap. CDR3 length: 16 residues. Germline V gene lookup returns CDR1 LGHNA and CDR2 YSLEER. The CDR3 DNA follows: TGCGCCAGCAGCCAAGGTGCAGGGGGGGAGCGAGAGACCCAGTACTTC. This codes for CASSQGAGGERETQYF.

The V gene is TRBV19, the J gene TRBJ1-1; 7 positions agree with TRBD1. Looked up from germline, CDR1 is LNHDA and CDR2 is SQIVND (reference sequence). The length of the CDR3 is 14 residues. J lost 10 bases, V lost 1 base, and 9 bases had no gene match. The CDR3 DNA follows: TGTGCCAGTAGTATAGGTGGCCTCAGGGGGAGAGCTTTCTTT. Encoded protein: CASSIGGLRGRAFF.

V is TRBV5-6 and J is TRBJ1-1; D is unresolved. The germline V gene has CDR1 SGHDT and CDR2 YYEEEE. Deletions cut 5 bases from V and 1 base from J, with 12 bases between. The CDR3 length is 14 residues. The CDR3 DNA reads TGTGCCAGCAGGCTCGACTTGAGGAACACTGAAGCTTTCTTT. It yields the protein CASRLDLRNTEAFF. The complete variable domain, with remaining parts taken from reference TRBV5-6 and TRBJ1-1, reads DAGVTQSPTHLIKTRGQQVTLRCSPKSGHDTVSWYQQALGQGPQFIFQYYEEEERQRGNFPDRFSGHQFPNYSSELNVNALLLGDSALYLCASRLDLRNTEAFFGQGTRLTVV.

CDR3 sequence (DNA): TGTGCCAGCTCCCCGGGACAGGGGTTCCCCGAGCAGTACTTC. Its protein product is CASSPGQGFPEQYF. The V gene is TRBV18, the J gene TRBJ2-7; 10 nucleotides agree with TRBD1. J lost 6 bases, V lost 6 bases, and 8 bases had no gene match. CDR1 is KGHSH, CDR2 LQKENI, per germline. The CDR3 is 14 amino acids. Variable domain in full (rest from reference TRBV18 and TRBJ2-7): NAGVMQNPRHLVRRRGQEARLRCSPMKGHSHVYWYRQLPEEGLKFMVYLQKENIIDESGMPKERFSAEFPKEGPSILRIQQVVRGDSAAYFCASSPGQGFPEQYFGPGTRLTVT.

As regards this clone: In the same sample, other DNA sequences code for this CDR3. The chain joins TRBV7-3 to TRBJ1-3; D ambiguous. V was trimmed by 5 bases and J by 0 bases, leaving 5 bases between them. The CDR3 covers 13 residues. Germline V lookup: CDR1 SGHTA, CDR2 FQGTGA. The DNA for the CDR3 is TGTGCCAGCAGCAGCAGCTCTGGAAACACCATATATTTT. Translated, it gives CASSSSSGNTIYF.

This chain joins TRBV10-2 and TRBJ1-1, with D hard to call. Germline CDR1 is WSHSY and CDR2 is SAAADI. Trimming removed 5 bases at V and 5 bases at J, with 9 bases between. The CDR3 consists of 12 residues. The CDR3 loop is CASSPRRTEAFF. The CDR3 region has the DNA TGCGCCAGCAGTCCCAGGAGAACTGAAGCTTTCTTT.

The rearrangement uses TRBV7-2 and TRBJ2-7; the match to TRBD1 covers 10 bases. The V and J ends lost 2 bases and 4 bases, in that order; junction bases with no gene match: 5. Germline V gene data show CDR1 as SGHTA and CDR2 as FQGNSA. The CDR3 contains 15 residues. The CDR3 protein is CASSLRTGGEYEQYF. DNA of the CDR3: TGTGCCAGCAGCTTAAGGACAGGGGGGGAGTACGAGCAGTACTTC.

The V gene is TRBV29-1, the J gene TRBJ2-7; D is tentatively TRBD1 or TRBD2 (5 bases each). The CDR3 runs 12 residues. Deletions cut 3 bases from V and 2 bases from J, with 8 bases between. Germline lookup yields CDR1 SQVTM and CDR2 ANQGSEA. Written as DNA, the CDR3 is TGCAGCGTTGATGGGGGAACCTACGAGCAGTACTTC. Its protein product is CSVDGGTYEQYF.

This chain joins TRBV5-1 and TRBJ2-7; 9 nucleotides align to TRBD2. Germline-derived CDR1 and CDR2 are SGHRS and YFSETQ. The CDR3 contains 14 residues. V lost 1 base, J lost 1 base, and 0 bases stayed unmatched. In nucleotides, the CDR3 is TGCGCCAGCAGCTTGCTAGCGGGGTCCTACGAGCAGTACTTC. Its protein is CASSLLAGSYEQYF.

This chain connects TRBV11-2 to TRBJ2-2; 8 bases map to TRBD2. The CDR3 sequence is 18 residues long. Germline V gene data show CDR1 as SGHAT and CDR2 as FQNNGV. V shed 0 bases, J shed 5 bases, and the junction held 11 bases outside the gene matches. CDR3 protein: CASSLEGASGSLTGELFF. The CDR3 nucleotides read TGTGCCAGCAGCTTAGAAGGGGCCAGCGGGAGCTTGACCGGGGAGCTGTTTTTT.

The chain recombines TRBV5-6 with TRBJ2-7, with TRBD1 matching over 11 bases. The CDR3 consists of 15 residues. V gave up 4 bases and J gave up 5 bases; unmatched junction bases: 8. Per germline, CDR1 SGHDT and CDR2 YYEEEE. CDR3 DNA sequence: TGTGCCAGCAGCAGTCCGGGACAGGGGGGTGACGAGCAGTACTTC. Translated: CASSSPGQGGDEQYF.

This chain joins TRBV4-1 and TRBJ1-1; D perhaps matches TRBD1 (6 bases). The CDR3 runs 18 residues. Germline CDR1 and CDR2: MGHRA and YSYEKL. Trimming took 4 bases from V and 5 from J, leaving 26 bases between them. The CDR3 DNA follows: TGCGCCAGCAGCCCATCTCCGATTTTCAGGGGAGGGAGGACTGAAGCTTTCTTT. Translating gives CASSPSPIFRGGRTEAFF.

The chain links TRBV7-2 to TRBJ2-3, with unresolved D. Per germline, CDR1 SGHTA and CDR2 FQGNSA. There are 15 residues in the CDR3. The V gene lost 11 bases and the J gene lost 0 bases, with 18 bases spanning the gap. This CDR3 reads CAARISAASTDTQYF. The DNA of the CDR3 is TGTGCCGCCCGCATCTCCGCGGCTAGCACAGATACGCAGTATTTT.

This chain connects TRBV5-1 to TRBJ2-6; D remains unclear. CDR1 is SGHRS and CDR2 is YFSETQ in the germline V gene. Deletions cut 4 bases from V and 2 bases from J, with 10 bases between. The CDR3 loop spans 15 amino acids. The CDR3: CASSAVDPGANVLTF. DNA of the CDR3: TGCGCCAGCAGCGCTGTGGACCCTGGGGCCAACGTCCTGACTTTC.

The V and J genes are TRBV3-1 (or the pseudogene TRBV3-2) and TRBJ1-2; D not resolved. Germline V CDR1 and CDR2: LGHDT, YNNKEL (reference sequence). Trimming took 0 bases from V and 12 from J, leaving 11 bases between them. This CDR3 has 12 amino acids. This CDR3 reads CASSQDRRVHTF. The CDR3 DNA reads TGTGCCAGCAGCCAAGATCGGAGGGTCCACACCTTC.

This clone was counted between two and nine times. V gene TRBV6-6 combines with J gene TRBJ1-1; no clear D. CDR3 size: 13 residues. The V gene lost 5 bases and the J gene lost 0 bases, with 7 bases spanning the gap. Germline V gene data show CDR1 as MNHNY and CDR2 as SVGAGI (reference sequence). The CDR3 is CASSRIMNTEAFF. The CDR3 DNA reads as TGTGCCAGCAGTCGAATCATGAACACTGAAGCTTTCTTT.